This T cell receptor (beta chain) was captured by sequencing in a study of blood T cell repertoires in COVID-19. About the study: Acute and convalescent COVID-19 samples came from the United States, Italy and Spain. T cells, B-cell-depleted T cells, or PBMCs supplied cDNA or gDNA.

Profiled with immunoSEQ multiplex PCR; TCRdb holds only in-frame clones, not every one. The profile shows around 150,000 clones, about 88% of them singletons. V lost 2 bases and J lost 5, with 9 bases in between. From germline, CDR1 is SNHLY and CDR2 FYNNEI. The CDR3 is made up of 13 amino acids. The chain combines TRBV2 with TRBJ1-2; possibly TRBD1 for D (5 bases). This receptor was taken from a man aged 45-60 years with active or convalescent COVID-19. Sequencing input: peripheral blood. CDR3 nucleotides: TGTGCCAGCAGTGAACTCGGGGGGTATGGCTACACCTTC. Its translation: CASSELGGYGYTF.